This section outlines one TCR beta chain sequence together with its context. Sequencing was performed with immunoSEQ multiplex PCR; in TCRdb, only in-frame clones are kept and a portion is missing. In the table there are 60,000 to 85,000 clones, 92% of which are singletons. This sample was taken from a study of T cell changes during pregnancy in multiple sclerosis. The sequencing here drew on peripheral blood, taken in the second trimester of pregnancy. This clonotype was sampled from a female donor in good health, enrolled as a control in a pregnancy study.

CDR3 protein: CASRIAGGPHNEQFF. The CDR3 DNA reads TGTGCCAGCAGAATAGCGGGAGGGCCCCACAATGAGCAGTTCTTC. The V call is TRBV27, the J call TRBJ2-1, with 11 bases aligning to TRBD2. Germline values: CDR1 MNHEY, CDR2 SMNVEV (reference sequence). After removal of 6 bases from V and 5 bases from J, the junction contained 6 bases not matched to a gene. This CDR3 has 15 amino acids.